This TCR beta chain was documented in a study of radiation and T cells in renal cell carcinoma. Overall study: Nephrectomy followed 15 Gy stereotactic body radiation by 4 weeks. Study conclusions and caveats: Top tumor clonotypes rose in blood 2 weeks post-radiation, then contracted. No pretreatment tumor biopsies were available for baseline clonotypes.

As for time point: baseline pretreatment blood. As to treatment: 15 Gy SBRT to primary tumor, nephrectomy 4 weeks later. Serial blood draws occurred at baseline and 2 and 4 weeks post-SBRT. Libraries were prepared by immunoSEQ multiplex PCR; TCRdb keeps only in-frame clonotypes and omits some of them. The data contain about 59,000 clones, approximately 84% of them singletons. Looked up from germline, CDR1 is MRHNA and CDR2 is SNTAGT. The CDR3 totals 14 residues. J lost 6 bases, V lost 3 bases, and 4 bases had no gene match. There are many counts of this clone. The target antigen is unknown. The chain uses TRBV6-4 and TRBJ2-2; 7 bases map to TRBD2. The specimen comprised blood, sampled from a patient whose treatment included radiotherapy and nephrectomy. The receptor's source is a man in his sixties with renal cell carcinoma. The CDR3: CASSDPAGSGELFF. The CDR3 DNA follows: TGTGCCAGCAGTGATCCAGCGGGATCCGGGGAGCTGTTTTTT.